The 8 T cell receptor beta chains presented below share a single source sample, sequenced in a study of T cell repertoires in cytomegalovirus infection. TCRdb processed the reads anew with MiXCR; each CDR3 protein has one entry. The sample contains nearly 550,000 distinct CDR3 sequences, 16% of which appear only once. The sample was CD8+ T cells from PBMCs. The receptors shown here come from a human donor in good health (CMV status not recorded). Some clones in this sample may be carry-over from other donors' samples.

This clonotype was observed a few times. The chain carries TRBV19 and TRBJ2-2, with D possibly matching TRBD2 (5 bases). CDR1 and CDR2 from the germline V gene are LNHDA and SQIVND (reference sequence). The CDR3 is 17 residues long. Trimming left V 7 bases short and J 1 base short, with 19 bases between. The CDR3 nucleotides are TGTGCCAGTACTGACGAAGGACTCCCCGAGAACACCGGGGAGCTGTTTTTT. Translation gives CASTDEGLPENTGELFF. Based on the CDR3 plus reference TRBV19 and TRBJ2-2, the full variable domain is DGGITQSPKYLFRKEGQNVTLSCEQNLNHDAMYWYRQDPGQGLRLIYYSQIVNDFQKGDIAEGYSVSREKKESFPLTVTSAQKNPTAFYLCASTDEGLPENTGELFFGEGSRLTVL.

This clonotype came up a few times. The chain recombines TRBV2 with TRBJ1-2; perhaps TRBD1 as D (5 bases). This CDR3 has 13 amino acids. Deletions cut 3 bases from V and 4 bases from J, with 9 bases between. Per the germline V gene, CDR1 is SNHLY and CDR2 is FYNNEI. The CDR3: CASSDPGVYGYTF. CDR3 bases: TGTGCCAGCAGTGATCCGGGGGTCTATGGCTACACCTTC.

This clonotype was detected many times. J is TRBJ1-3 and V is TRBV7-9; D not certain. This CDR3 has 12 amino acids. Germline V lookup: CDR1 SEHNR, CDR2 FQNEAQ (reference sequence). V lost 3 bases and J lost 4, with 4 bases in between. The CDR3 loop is CASSFSGNTIYF. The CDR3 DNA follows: TGTGCCAGCAGCTTCAGCGGAAACACCATATATTTT.

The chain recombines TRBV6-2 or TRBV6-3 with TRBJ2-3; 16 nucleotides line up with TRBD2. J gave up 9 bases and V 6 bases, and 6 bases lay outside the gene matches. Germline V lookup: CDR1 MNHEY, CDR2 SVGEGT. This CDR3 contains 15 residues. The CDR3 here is CASSKGLAGGPTQYF. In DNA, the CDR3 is TGTGCCAGCAGCAAGGGACTAGCGGGGGGGCCGACGCAGTATTTT.

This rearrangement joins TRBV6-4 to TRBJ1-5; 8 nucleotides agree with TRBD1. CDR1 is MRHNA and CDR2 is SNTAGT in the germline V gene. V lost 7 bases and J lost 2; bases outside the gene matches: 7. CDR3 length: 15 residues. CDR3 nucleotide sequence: TGTGCCAGCACCGGACAGGGATGGGGCAATCAGCCCCAGCATTTT. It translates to CASTGQGWGNQPQHF.

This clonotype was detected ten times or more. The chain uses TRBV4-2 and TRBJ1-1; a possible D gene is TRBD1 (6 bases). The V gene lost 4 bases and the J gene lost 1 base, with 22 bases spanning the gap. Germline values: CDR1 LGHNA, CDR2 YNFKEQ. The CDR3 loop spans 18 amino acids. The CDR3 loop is CASSRLGPGGRENTEAFF. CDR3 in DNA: TGTGCCAGCAGCCGGCTCGGACCCGGGGGGCGGGAGAACACTGAAGCTTTCTTT.

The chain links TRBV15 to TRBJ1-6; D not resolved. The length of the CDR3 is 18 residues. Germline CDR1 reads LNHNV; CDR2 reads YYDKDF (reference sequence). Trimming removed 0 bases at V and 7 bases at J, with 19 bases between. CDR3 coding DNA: TGTGCCACCAGCAGAGATCCCCAATACGCAGAAGCCAATTCACCCCTCCACTTT. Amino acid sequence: CATSRDPQYAEANSPLHF.

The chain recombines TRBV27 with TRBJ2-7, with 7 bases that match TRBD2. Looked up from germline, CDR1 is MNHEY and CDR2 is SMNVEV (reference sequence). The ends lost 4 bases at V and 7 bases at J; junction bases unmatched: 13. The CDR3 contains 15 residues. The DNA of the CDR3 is TGTGCCAGCAGTTGGGGAGGGTTGGCTTTGCAGGAGCAGTACTTC. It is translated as CASSWGGLALQEQYF.